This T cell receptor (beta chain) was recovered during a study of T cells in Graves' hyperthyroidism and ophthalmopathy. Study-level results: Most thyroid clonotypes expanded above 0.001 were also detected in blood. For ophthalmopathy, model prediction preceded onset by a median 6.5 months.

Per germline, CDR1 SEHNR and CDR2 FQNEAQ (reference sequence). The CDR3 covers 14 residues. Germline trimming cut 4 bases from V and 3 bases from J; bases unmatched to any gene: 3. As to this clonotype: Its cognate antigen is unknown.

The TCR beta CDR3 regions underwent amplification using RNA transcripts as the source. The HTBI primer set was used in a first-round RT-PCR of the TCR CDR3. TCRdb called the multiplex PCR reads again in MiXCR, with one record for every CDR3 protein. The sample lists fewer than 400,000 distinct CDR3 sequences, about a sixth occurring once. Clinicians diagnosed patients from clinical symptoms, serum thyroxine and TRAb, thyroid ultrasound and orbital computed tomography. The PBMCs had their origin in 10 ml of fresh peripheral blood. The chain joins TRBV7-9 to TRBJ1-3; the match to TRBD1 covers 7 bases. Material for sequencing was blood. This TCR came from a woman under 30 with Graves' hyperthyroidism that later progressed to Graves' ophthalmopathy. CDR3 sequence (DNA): TGTGCCAGCAGCTCGACAGGGTATGGAAACACCATATATTTT. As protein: CASSSTGYGNTIYF.